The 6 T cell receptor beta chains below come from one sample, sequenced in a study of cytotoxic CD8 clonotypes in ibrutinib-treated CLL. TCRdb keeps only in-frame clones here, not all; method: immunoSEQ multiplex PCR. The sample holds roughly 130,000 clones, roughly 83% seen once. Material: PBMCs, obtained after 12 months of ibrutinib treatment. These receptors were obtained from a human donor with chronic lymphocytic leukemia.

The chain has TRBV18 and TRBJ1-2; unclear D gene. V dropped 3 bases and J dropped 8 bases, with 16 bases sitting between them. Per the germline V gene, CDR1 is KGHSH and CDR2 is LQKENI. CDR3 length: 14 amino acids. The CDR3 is CASSPPGAGYGYTF. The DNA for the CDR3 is TGTGCCAGCTCACCCCCCGGAGCGGGGTACGGCTACACCTTC.

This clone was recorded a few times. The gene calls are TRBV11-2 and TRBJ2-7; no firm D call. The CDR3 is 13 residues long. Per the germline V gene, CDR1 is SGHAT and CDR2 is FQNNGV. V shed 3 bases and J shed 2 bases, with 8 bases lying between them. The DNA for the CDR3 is TGTGCCAGCAGCTTCGGTCCGACCTACGAGCAGTACTTC. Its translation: CASSFGPTYEQYF.

CDR3 loop: CASSRELAGANEQYF. The CDR3 DNA is TGCGCCAGCAGCAGAGAACTAGCGGGAGCAAACGAGCAGTACTTC. The chain has TRBV4-3 and TRBJ2-7; 11 nucleotides match TRBD2. The CDR3 consists of 15 residues. Germline CDR1 is LGHNA and CDR2 is YSLEER. J gave up 5 bases and V 5 bases, and 8 bases lay outside the gene matches.

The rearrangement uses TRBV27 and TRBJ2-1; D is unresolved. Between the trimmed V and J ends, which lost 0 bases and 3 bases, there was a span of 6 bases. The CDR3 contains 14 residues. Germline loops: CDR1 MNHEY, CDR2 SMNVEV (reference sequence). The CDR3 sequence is CASSLSTSYNEQFF. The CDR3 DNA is TGTGCCAGCAGTTTATCGACCAGCTACAATGAGCAGTTCTTC.

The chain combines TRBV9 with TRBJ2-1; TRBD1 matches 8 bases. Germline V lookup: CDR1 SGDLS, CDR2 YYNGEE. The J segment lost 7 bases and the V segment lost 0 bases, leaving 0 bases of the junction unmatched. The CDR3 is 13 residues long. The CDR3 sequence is CASSVGTGNEQFF. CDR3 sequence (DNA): TGTGCCAGCAGCGTAGGGACAGGGAATGAGCAGTTCTTC. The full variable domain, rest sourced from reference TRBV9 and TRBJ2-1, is DSGVTQTPKHLITATGQRVTLRCSPRSGDLSVYWYQQSLDQGLQFLIQYYNGEERAKGNILERFSAQQFPDLHSELNLSSLELGDSALYFCASSVGTGNEQFFGPGTRLTVL.

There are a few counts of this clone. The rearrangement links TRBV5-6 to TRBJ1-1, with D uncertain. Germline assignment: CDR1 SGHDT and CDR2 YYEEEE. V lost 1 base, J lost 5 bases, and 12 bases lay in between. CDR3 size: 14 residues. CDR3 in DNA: TGTGCCAGCAGCTTGATTATGGGAACAACTGAAGCTTTCTTT. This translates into CASSLIMGTTEAFF.